The rows below give T cell receptor beta chains drawn from one sample of a study of blood T cell repertoires in COVID-19. Data came from immunoSEQ multiplex PCR; TCRdb stores just in-frame clones and leaves some out. The repertoire has approximately 140,000 clones, around 89% of them found once; the top ten carry more than 1%. The sequenced sample consisted of PBMCs or T cells enriched from blood (not recorded which). The receptors shown here come from a woman under 40 with acute COVID-19. The CDR3 runs from the conserved cysteine through the conserved F or W. Each record gives: J gene, clone size, D gene, V gene, CDR3 protein, CDR3 DNA. The D gene is left open where the match is weak. Clone size is shown for a subset of rows, as once, few, many or a class of expanded clone.

J: TRBJ2-3
size: NA
D: NA
V: TRBV5-1
CDR3: CASSLGSADTQYF
DNA: TGCGCCAGCAGCTTGGGTAGTGCAGATACGCAGTATTTT

J: TRBJ2-5
size: NA
D: NA
V: TRBV7-2
CDR3: CASSPNAGWQETQYF
DNA: TGTGCCAGCAGCCCGAACGCGGGGTGGCAAGAGACCCAGTACTTC

J: TRBJ1-4
size: NA
D: NA
V: TRBV7-8
CDR3: CASSDRDNKVF
DNA: TGTGCCAGCAGCGATCGGGACAATAAGGTTTTT

J: TRBJ2-5
size: few
D: TRBD1
V: TRBV18
CDR3: CASSPILPGQRGTQYF
DNA: TGTGCCAGCTCACCGATTCTCCCGGGACAGAGGGGGACCCAGTACTTC

J: TRBJ1-5
size: NA
D: NA
V: TRBV6-4
CDR3: CASSIDLGSQPQHF
DNA: TGTGCCAGCAGTATCGACCTAGGGAGTCAGCCCCAGCATTTT

J: TRBJ1-5
size: few
D: NA
V: TRBV15
CDR3: CATSRGFGEVGGQPQHF
DNA: TGTGCCACCAGCAGAGGGTTCGGGGAGGTGGGAGGACAGCCCCAGCATTTT

J: TRBJ1-2
size: NA
D: NA
V: TRBV11-2
CDR3: CASSFELGQDYGYTF
DNA: TGTGCCAGCAGCTTCGAGTTGGGGCAGGACTATGGCTACACCTTC

J: TRBJ2-1
size: NA
D: TRBD2
V: TRBV10-3
CDR3: CAISGGAGGLNEQFF
DNA: TGTGCCATCAGTGGTGGGGCGGGAGGTCTCAATGAGCAGTTCTTC

J: TRBJ2-1
size: NA
D: TRBD2
V: TRBV2
CDR3: CASMGVAGGRHIVDQRFF
DNA: TGTGCCAGCATGGGAGTAGCGGGAGGGCGGCACATAGTGGACCAGCGGTTCTTC

J: TRBJ2-7
size: NA
D: TRBD1
V: TRBV9
CDR3: CASSVGQGASYEQYF
DNA: TGTGCCAGCAGCGTAGGGCAGGGGGCCTCCTACGAGCAGTACTTC

J: TRBJ1-2
size: once
D: TRBD1
V: TRBV7-3
CDR3: CASSMAQGSYTF
DNA: TGTGCCAGCAGCATGGCACAGGGGAGCTACACCTTC

J: TRBJ2-1
size: NA
D: TRBD2
V: TRBV3-1/TRBV3-2
CDR3: CASSQDTTSGSREQFF
DNA: TGTGCCAGCAGCCAAGATACCACTAGCGGGAGTCGAGAGCAGTTCTTC

J: TRBJ2-1
size: NA
D: TRBD2
V: TRBV10-3
CDR3: CATTSGSPSYNEQFF
DNA: TGTGCCACGACTAGCGGCTCACCCTCCTACAATGAGCAGTTCTTC

J: TRBJ1-2
size: NA
D: TRBD1
V: TRBV7-9
CDR3: CASSSVRDSEYGYTF
DNA: TGTGCCAGCAGCTCAGTCCGGGACAGCGAGTATGGCTACACCTTC

J: TRBJ1-5
size: once
D: TRBD1
V: TRBV28
CDR3: CASSYQRGQGNQPQHF
DNA: TGTGCCAGCAGTTACCAACGGGGACAGGGGAATCAGCCCCAGCATTTT

J: TRBJ2-7
size: NA
D: NA
V: TRBV7-8
CDR3: CASSLASGPYEQYF
DNA: TGTGCCAGCAGCTTAGCTAGCGGACCCTACGAGCAGTACTTC

J: TRBJ2-4
size: NA
D: TRBD1
V: TRBV12-5
CDR3: CASGSGTGDVAVAKNIQYF
DNA: TGTGCTAGTGGTTCCGGGACAGGAGATGTAGCGGTAGCCAAAAACATTCAGTACTTC

J: TRBJ2-3
size: NA
D: NA
V: TRBV27
CDR3: CASSLTHGLTDTQYF
DNA: TGTGCCAGCAGTTTAACCCATGGGCTCACAGATACGCAGTATTTT

J: TRBJ1-4
size: NA
D: NA
V: TRBV27
CDR3: CASREGQGNEKLFF
DNA: TGTGCCAGCAGAGAGGGACAAGGCAATGAAAAACTGTTTTTT

J: TRBJ2-2
size: NA
D: NA
V: TRBV11-2
CDR3: CASTPLNTGELFF
DNA: TGTGCCAGCACCCCTCTCAACACCGGGGAGCTGTTTTTT

J: TRBJ1-1
size: few
D: NA
V: TRBV29-1
CDR3: CSVETGLFTEAFF
DNA: TGCAGCGTTGAGACAGGATTATTTACTGAAGCTTTCTTT

J: TRBJ2-3
size: NA
D: NA
V: TRBV9
CDR3: CASSVSAVHTDTQYF
DNA: TGTGCCAGCAGCGTAAGCGCGGTACACACAGATACGCAGTATTTT

J: TRBJ2-3
size: NA
D: NA
V: TRBV9
CDR3: CASSVAGSADTQYF
DNA: TGTGCCAGCAGCGTAGCAGGTAGCGCAGATACGCAGTATTTT

J: TRBJ2-7
size: NA
D: NA
V: TRBV7-7
CDR3: CALNWQYF
DNA: TGTGCCCTCAACTGGCAGTACTTC

J: TRBJ1-4
size: once
D: TRBD1
V: TRBV28
CDR3: CASQGAATNEKLFF
DNA: TGTGCCAGCCAGGGGGCCGCAACTAATGAAAAACTGTTTTTT

J: TRBJ2-5
size: NA
D: NA
V: TRBV18
CDR3: CASSTGSETQYF
DNA: TGTGCCAGCTCAACAGGGTCGGAGACCCAGTACTTC

J: TRBJ2-4
size: NA
D: NA
V: TRBV19
CDR3: CASNRGAGNKNIQYF
DNA: TGTGCCAGTAACAGGGGCGCGGGGAACAAAAACATTCAGTACTTC

J: TRBJ2-5
size: NA
D: TRBD2
V: TRBV5-1
CDR3: CASSLVAGGVSETQYF
DNA: TGCGCCAGCAGCTTGGTGGCGGGAGGGGTTTCAGAGACCCAGTACTTC

J: TRBJ1-5
size: few
D: TRBD1
V: TRBV7-3
CDR3: CASSLQGQGGNQPQHF
DNA: TGTGCCAGCAGCTTACAAGGACAGGGTGGTAATCAGCCCCAGCATTTT

J: TRBJ2-1
size: NA
D: TRBD1
V: TRBV15
CDR3: CATSRARDRATIEQFF
DNA: TGTGCCACCAGCAGAGCGCGGGACAGGGCAACCATTGAGCAGTTCTTC

J: TRBJ1-6
size: once
D: TRBD1
V: TRBV28
CDR3: CASSRQGAGFNSPLHF
DNA: TGTGCCAGCAGTCGACAGGGGGCGGGGTTCAATTCACCCCTCCACTTT

J: TRBJ2-6
size: NA
D: NA
V: TRBV30
CDR3: CAWSWGGSGANVLTF
DNA: TGTGCCTGGAGTTGGGGCGGCTCTGGGGCCAACGTCCTGACTTTC

J: TRBJ2-2
size: NA
D: TRBD2
V: TRBV25-1
CDR3: CASTDTSGSRTGELFF
DNA: TGTGCCAGCACCGACACTAGCGGGAGTCGTACCGGGGAGCTGTTTTTT

J: TRBJ1-2
size: NA
D: TRBD1
V: TRBV10-3
CDR3: CAISESDRGYGYTF
DNA: TGTGCCATCAGTGAGTCTGACAGGGGATATGGCTACACCTTC

J: TRBJ1-5
size: NA
D: NA
V: TRBV21-1
CDR3: CASSPPGTGVTAQHF
DNA: TGTGCCAGCAGCCCTCCCGGGACAGGGGTTACAGCCCAGCATTTT

J: TRBJ1-5
size: NA
D: NA
V: TRBV4-3
CDR3: CASSQDGGNQPQHF
DNA: TGCGCCAGCAGCCAAGACGGTGGCAATCAGCCCCAGCATTTT

J: TRBJ2-3
size: NA
D: TRBD2
V: TRBV5-4
CDR3: CASSHPGLAAGTQYF
DNA: TGTGCCAGCAGCCACCCAGGACTAGCGGCCGGTACGCAGTATTTT

J: TRBJ2-1
size: NA
D: TRBD1
V: TRBV5-1
CDR3: CASRTFGTGDNEQFF
DNA: TGCGCCAGCCGTACCTTCGGGACAGGTGACAATGAGCAGTTCTTC

J: TRBJ2-7
size: NA
D: NA
V: TRBV7-6
CDR3: CASSLGPPLGESYEQYF
DNA: TGTGCCAGCAGCTTAGGTCCCCCCCTGGGCGAGTCCTACGAGCAGTACTTC

J: TRBJ2-1
size: few
D: NA
V: TRBV3-1/TRBV3-2
CDR3: CASSQGLFSGSYNEQFF
DNA: TGTGCCAGCAGCCAAGGGCTTTTCTCAGGCTCCTACAATGAGCAGTTCTTC

J: TRBJ2-5
size: NA
D: NA
V: TRBV20-1
CDR3: CSASPLGRVEETQYF
DNA: TGCAGTGCTAGTCCCCTAGGCAGGGTTGAAGAGACCCAGTACTTC

J: TRBJ2-5
size: NA
D: TRBD2
V: TRBV7-2
CDR3: CASSKAGTSLSQETQYF
DNA: TGTGCCAGCAGCAAGGCCGGGACTAGCCTATCCCAAGAGACCCAGTACTTC

J: TRBJ1-2
size: NA
D: TRBD1
V: TRBV29-1
CDR3: CSVETGGYGYTF
DNA: TGCAGCGTGGAGACAGGGGGCTATGGCTACACCTTC

J: TRBJ2-2
size: NA
D: TRBD1
V: TRBV18
CDR3: CASSPGQGASGELFF
DNA: TGTGCCAGCTCACCCGGACAGGGGGCTTCCGGGGAGCTGTTTTTT

J: TRBJ2-3
size: NA
D: NA
V: TRBV2
CDR3: CASSDSPGTGTDTQYF
DNA: TGTGCCAGCAGTGATAGTCCTGGAACAGGGACAGATACGCAGTATTTT

J: TRBJ1-2
size: NA
D: TRBD1
V: TRBV7-9
CDR3: CASSPGTDYGYTF
DNA: TGTGCCAGCAGCCCCGGGACAGACTATGGCTACACCTTC

J: TRBJ1-1
size: NA
D: NA
V: TRBV19
CDR3: CASSQNGENTEAFF
DNA: TGTGCCAGTAGTCAGAACGGAGAGAACACTGAAGCTTTCTTT

J: TRBJ2-3
size: NA
D: NA
V: TRBV10-3
CDR3: CAISETGTSTDTQYF
DNA: TGTGCCATCAGTGAGACAGGTACTAGCACAGATACGCAGTATTTT

J: TRBJ2-7
size: NA
D: NA
V: TRBV29-1
CDR3: CSVRGISYEQYF
DNA: TGCAGCGTCAGGGGCATCTCCTACGAGCAGTACTTC

J: TRBJ2-1
size: NA
D: NA
V: TRBV29-1
CDR3: CSAGGPVDEQFF
DNA: TGCAGCGCAGGAGGGCCGGTGGATGAGCAGTTCTTC

J: TRBJ1-3
size: once
D: TRBD1
V: TRBV5-5
CDR3: CASSSGQSSGNTIYF
DNA: TGTGCCAGCAGCTCGGGACAGAGCTCTGGAAACACCATATATTTT

J: TRBJ1-1
size: once
D: TRBD1
V: TRBV7-9
CDR3: CASSPARGFTEAFF
DNA: TGTGCCAGCAGCCCTGCCAGGGGGTTTACTGAAGCTTTCTTT

J: TRBJ2-4
size: NA
D: NA
V: TRBV11-1
CDR3: CASSSTNWENIQYF
DNA: TGTGCCAGCAGCTCGACTAACTGGGAAAACATTCAGTACTTC

J: TRBJ1-4
size: NA
D: NA
V: TRBV12-5
CDR3: CASVHWGRGREKLFF
DNA: TGTGCTAGTGTCCATTGGGGCAGGGGCAGGGAAAAACTGTTTTTT